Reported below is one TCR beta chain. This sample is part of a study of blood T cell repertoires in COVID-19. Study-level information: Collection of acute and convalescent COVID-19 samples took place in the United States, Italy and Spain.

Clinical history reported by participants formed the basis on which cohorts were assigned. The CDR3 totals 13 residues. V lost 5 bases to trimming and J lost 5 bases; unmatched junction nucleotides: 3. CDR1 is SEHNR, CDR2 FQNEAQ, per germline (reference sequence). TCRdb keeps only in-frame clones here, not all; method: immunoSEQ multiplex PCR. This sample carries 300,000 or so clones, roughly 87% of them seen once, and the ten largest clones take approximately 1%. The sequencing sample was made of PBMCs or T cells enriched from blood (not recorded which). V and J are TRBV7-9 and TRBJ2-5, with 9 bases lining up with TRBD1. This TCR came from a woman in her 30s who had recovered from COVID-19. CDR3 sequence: CASSATGGETQYF. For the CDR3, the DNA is TGTGCCAGCAGCGCCACAGGGGGCGAGACCCAGTACTTC.